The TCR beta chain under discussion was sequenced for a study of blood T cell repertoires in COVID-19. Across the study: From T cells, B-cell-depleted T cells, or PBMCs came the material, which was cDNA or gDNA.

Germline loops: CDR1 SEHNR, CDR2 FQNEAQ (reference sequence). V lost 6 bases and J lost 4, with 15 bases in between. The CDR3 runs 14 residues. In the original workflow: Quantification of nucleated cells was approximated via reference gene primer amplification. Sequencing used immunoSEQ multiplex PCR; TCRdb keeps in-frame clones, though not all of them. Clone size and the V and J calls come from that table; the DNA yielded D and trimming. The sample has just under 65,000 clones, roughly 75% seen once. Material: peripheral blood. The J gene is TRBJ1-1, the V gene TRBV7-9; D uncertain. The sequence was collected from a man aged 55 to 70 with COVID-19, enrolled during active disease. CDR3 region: CASRHPPRATEAFF. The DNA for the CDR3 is TGTGCCAGCAGGCACCCTCCGAGGGCCACTGAAGCTTTCTTT.